Listed below are T cell receptor beta chains from one sample, sequenced in a study of regulatory T cells in long-lasting Graves disease. TCRdb passed the multiplex PCR reads through MiXCR, listing each CDR3 protein once. There are approximately 470,000 distinct CDR3 sequences in the sample; 15% to 20% occur only once, and about 12% lies in the top ten. These data also formed part of another study, on T cells in Graves' hyperthyroidism and ophthalmopathy.

This specimen was peripheral blood mononuclear cells (PBMCs), taken at new diagnosis, from a patient treated with antithyroid drugs. All receptors come from a man in his forties with Graves disease. The CDR3 runs from the conserved cysteine through the conserved F or W. Each record gives: J gene, D gene, V gene, clone size, CDR3 DNA, CDR3 protein. D genes are given only for firm matches. Clone size is given for some rows only: seen once, a few or many times, or a class if the clone is expanded.

TRBJ1-6 - TRBV30 many TGTGCCTGGAGTGTTATAGGCGATTCACCCCTCCACTTT CAWSVIGDSPLHF
TRBJ2-5 TRBD2 TRBV12-3/TRBV12-4 few TGTGCCAGCAGTTTTATGAGCGGGAGGCCGCAAGAGACCCAGTACTTC CASSFMSGRPQETQYF
TRBJ2-1 TRBD1 TRBV5-1 many TGCGCCAGCACTAAGCGGGGACAGGGGTACAATGAGCAGTTCTTC CASTKRGQGYNEQFF
TRBJ2-1 - TRBV10-3 many TGTGCCATCGCTAGCCTCTCCTACAATGAGCAGTTCTTC CAIASLSYNEQFF
TRBJ2-5 - TRBV28 many TGTGCCAGCAGTTTACAGCAGGGTTGGGAGACCCAGTACTTC CASSLQQGWETQYF
TRBJ2-5 - TRBV12-3/TRBV12-4 many TGTGCCAGCAGTTTATTTCCGGGTACAACCCAGTACTTC CASSLFPGTTQYF
TRBJ1-3 - TRBV28 few TGTGCCAGCAGTTTACAGGCTGAAGGAAACACCATATATTTT CASSLQAEGNTIYF
TRBJ1-1 TRBD1 TRBV13 many TGTGCCAGCAGCTCCGGGACAGGGGATGCTGAAGCTTTCTTT CASSSGTGDAEAFF
TRBJ2-3 - TRBV19 few TGTGCCAGTAGTATATCCAGCGCCACAGATACGCAGTATTTT CASSISSATDTQYF
TRBJ1-3 - TRBV28 few TGTGCCAGCAGTTCCCGAACTGGAATAAACACCATATATTTT CASSSRTGINTIYF
TRBJ1-6 TRBD1 TRBV27 - TGCGCCAGCAGTTTAACGACAGGGAGGTATCCACCCCTCCACTTT CASSLTTGRYPPLHF
TRBJ2-7 TRBD2 TRBV30 many TGTGCCTGGACCCACGGAACTAGCGCCTCCTACGAGCAGTACTTC CAWTHGTSASYEQYF
TRBJ2-7 - TRBV20-1 few TGCAGTGTGTCGAGAGGGGGGGAGCAGTACTTC CSVSRGGEQYF
TRBJ2-1 - TRBV24-1 few TGTGCCACCAGTCAACAGGGCTCCTACAATGAGCAGTTCTTC CATSQQGSYNEQFF
TRBJ1-6 TRBD1 TRBV12-3/TRBV12-4 few TGTGCCAGCAGCCGGGGGACAGGTCTTCCCTATAATTCACCCCTCCACTTT CASSRGTGLPYNSPLHF
TRBJ2-7 - TRBV11-3 many TGTGCCAGCAGCTTAGTTTGGCAGTACTCCTACGAGCAGTACTTC CASSLVWQYSYEQYF
TRBJ2-1 - TRBV10-3 many TGTGCCATCAGTGGGGACGAAACCAATGAGCAGTTCTTC CAISGDETNEQFF
TRBJ2-1 TRBD2 TRBV15 - TGTGCCACCAGCAGGAGACGGACTAGCGGGAGCAATGAGCAGTTCTTC CATSRRRTSGSNEQFF
TRBJ2-1 - TRBV30 many TGTGCCTGGAATGCCCGACAGGCCAATGAGCAGTTCTTC CAWNARQANEQFF
TRBJ2-3 - TRBV5-1 many TGCGCCAGCAGCTTGGTGGATACCACAGATACGCAGTATTTT CASSLVDTTDTQYF
TRBJ1-2 - TRBV5-4 - TGTGCCAGCAGCTTGGGACCCGAGGGCTACACCTTC CASSLGPEGYTF
TRBJ2-3 - TRBV29-1 - TGCAGCGTTACTAGCACAGATACGCAGTATTTT CSVTSTDTQYF